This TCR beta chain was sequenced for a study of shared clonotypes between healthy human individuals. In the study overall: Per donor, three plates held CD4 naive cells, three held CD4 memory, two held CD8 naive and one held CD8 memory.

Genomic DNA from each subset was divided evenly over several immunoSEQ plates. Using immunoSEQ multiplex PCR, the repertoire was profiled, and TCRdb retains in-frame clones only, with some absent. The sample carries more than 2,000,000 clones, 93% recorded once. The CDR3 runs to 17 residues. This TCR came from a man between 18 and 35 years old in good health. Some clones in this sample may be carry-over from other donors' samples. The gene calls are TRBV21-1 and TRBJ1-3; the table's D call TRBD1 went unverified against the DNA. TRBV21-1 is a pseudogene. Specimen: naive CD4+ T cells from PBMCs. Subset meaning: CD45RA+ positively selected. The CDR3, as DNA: TGTGCCAGCAGCGGACAGGGGGCATTGAGCTCTGGAAACACCATATATTTT. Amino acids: CASSGQGALSSGNTIYF.